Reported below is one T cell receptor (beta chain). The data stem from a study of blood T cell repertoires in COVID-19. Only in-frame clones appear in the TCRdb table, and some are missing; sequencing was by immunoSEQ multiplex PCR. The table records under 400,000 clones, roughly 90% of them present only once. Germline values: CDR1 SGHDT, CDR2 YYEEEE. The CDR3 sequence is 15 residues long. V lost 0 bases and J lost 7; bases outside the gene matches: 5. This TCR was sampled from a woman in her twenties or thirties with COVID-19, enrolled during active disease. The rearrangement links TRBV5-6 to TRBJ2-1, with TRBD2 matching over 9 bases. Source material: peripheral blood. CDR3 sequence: CASSLGGLALNEQFF. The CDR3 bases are TGTGCCAGCAGCTTGGGGGGACTAGCCCTAAATGAGCAGTTCTTC. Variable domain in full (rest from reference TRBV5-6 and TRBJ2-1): DAGVTQSPTHLIKTRGQQVTLRCSPKSGHDTVSWYQQALGQGPQFIFQYYEEEERQRGNFPDRFSGHQFPNYSSELNVNALLLGDSALYLCASSLGGLALNEQFFGPGTRLTVL.